The entry that follows covers one T cell receptor beta chain sequence. The antigen is unknown. The conserved closing phenylalanine or tryptophan is absent in this CDR3, likely reflecting a read error. The data stem from a study of T cell repertoires in cytomegalovirus infection. Study in general: Public TCR beta signatures were indicative of both CMV infection and a matching HLA type. Findings of the study overall: Cumulative frequency (of public TCR beta family members) identified carriers of CMV plus the relevant HLA. HLA-C-restricted CMV clonotypes gave the most frequent clonotype in two of eight donors.

TCRdb fed the reads into MiXCR, producing one record per CDR3 protein. The sample yields nearly 450,000 distinct CDR3 sequences, 25% to 40% seen once. Germline CDR1 SGHTA, CDR2 FQGNSA. CDR3 length equals 15 residues. This TCR came from a human donor in good health (CMV status not recorded). Some clones in this sample may be carry-over from other donors' samples. What was sequenced was PBMCs. This rearrangement joins TRBV7-2 to TRBJ2-3, with 9 bases fitting TRBD2. The CDR3 sequence: CAIRQAKRGADTQYL. DNA for the CDR3: TGTGCCATCAGACAAGCCAAGCGGGGGGCGGATACTCAGTATTTG.